A single sample gave rise to the 29 T cell receptor beta chains below, sequenced in a study of technical replicates of blood from a handful of donors. Assay: immunoSEQ multiplex PCR; the TCRdb copy retains only in-frame clones and omits some. The sample lists over 55,000 clones, roughly 95% occurring once. The sequencing sample was made of PBMCs. Source of these receptors: a human donor in good health. Some clones in this sample may be carry-over from other donors' samples.

The rearrangement links TRBV25-1 to TRBJ2-2, with D possibly TRBD1 on 6 matching bases. Trimming cost V 6 bases and J 0 bases, with 11 bases left between them. Germline lookup yields CDR1 MGHDK and CDR2 SYGVNS. The CDR3 is 15 amino acids. The CDR3 nucleotides are TGTGCCAGCAGCCCCAGGGGCCCGAACACCGGGGAGCTGTTTTTT. Protein: CASSPRGPNTGELFF.

This chain connects TRBV9 to TRBJ1-4; TRBD1 is a possible D gene (5 bases). The CDR3 sequence is 15 residues long. V shed 0 bases and J shed 3 bases, with 9 bases lying between them. Germline CDR1 SGDLS, CDR2 YYNGEE. CDR3 loop: CASSVDHRPNEKLFF. The CDR3 DNA reads TGTGCCAGCAGCGTAGACCACAGGCCTAATGAAAAACTGTTTTTT.

The chain has TRBV7-6 and TRBJ2-1, with D hard to call. CDR3 length equals 15 residues. Germline values: CDR1 SGHVS, CDR2 FNYEAQ. V lost 0 bases, J lost 2 bases, and 8 bases lay in between. For the CDR3, the DNA is TGTGCCAGCAGCTTAGCGGCGGCAACCTACAATGAGCAGTTCTTC. It yields the protein CASSLAAATYNEQFF.

J is TRBJ1-6 and V is TRBV6-5; D uncertain. In germline, CDR1 is MNHEY, CDR2 SVGAGI. V lost 2 bases, J lost 9 bases, and 14 bases lay in between. The CDR3 totals 15 residues. CDR3 nucleotides: TGTGCCAGCAGTTACGGGGAGGGTGGCGGTTCACCCCTCCACTTT. This encodes CASSYGEGGGSPLHF.

This clone has just one count. The J gene is TRBJ2-7, the V gene TRBV5-1, with 11 bases fitting TRBD2. The CDR3 loop spans 16 amino acids. Germline V lookup: CDR1 SGHRS, CDR2 YFSETQ. V shed 1 base, J shed 4 bases, and the junction held 7 bases outside the gene matches. CDR3 sequence: CASSLSSGRVGYEQYF. For the CDR3, the DNA is TGCGCCAGCAGCTTGAGTAGCGGGAGGGTCGGATACGAGCAGTACTTC.

The rearrangement links TRBV6-1 to TRBJ2-1; 11 positions agree with TRBD1. J lost 7 bases, V lost 5 bases, and 7 bases had no gene match. Germline CDR1 reads MNHNS; CDR2 reads SASEGT. The CDR3 totals 15 residues. The CDR3: CASSWDRGSKNEQFF. CDR3 nucleotides: TGTGCCAGCAGTTGGGACAGGGGGTCGAAAAATGAGCAGTTCTTC.

The chain carries TRBV6-6 and TRBJ2-1; a weak D match, TRBD1 (6 bases). Germline lookup yields CDR1 MNHNY and CDR2 SVGAGI (reference sequence). V lost 0 bases, J lost 15 bases, and 9 bases lay in between. The CDR3 length is 11 residues. The CDR3 protein is CASSYSRGWFF. CDR3 nucleotide sequence: TGTGCCAGCAGTTACTCCAGGGGATGGTTCTTC.

CDR3 nucleotides: TGTGCCAGCAGCCAAGAGAATAGCGGGAGGGCCGTAGAGACCCAGTACTTC. Its protein product is CASSQENSGRAVETQYF. The V and J genes are TRBV4-2 and TRBJ2-5, with TRBD2 identical over 11 bases. V lost 0 bases to trimming and J lost 4 bases; unmatched junction nucleotides: 7. This CDR3 spans 17 amino acids. CDR1 and CDR2 (germline): LGHNA, YNFKEQ.

The rearrangement joins TRBV4-3 to TRBJ1-1; D is perhaps TRBD1 (6 bases). This CDR3 has 14 residues. Germline-derived CDR1 and CDR2 are LGHNA and YSLEER. The V and J ends lost 2 bases and 4 bases respectively, with 11 bases between them. DNA for the CDR3: TGCGCCAGCAGCCAAATAGGGGGGGGCACTGAAGCTTTCTTT. This codes for CASSQIGGGTEAFF.

Only one count was recorded for this clone. The rearrangement links TRBV7-9 to TRBJ1-1; TRBD1 is a possible D gene (5 bases). The CDR3 sequence is 15 residues long. The V end lost 7 bases, the J end lost 2 bases, and 17 bases lay between the germline ends. The germline gives CDR1 SEHNR, CDR2 FQNEAQ (reference sequence). CDR3 sequence (DNA): TGTGCCAGCACCTCGGGGGGTTCGGGCAACACTGAAGCTTTCTTT. The encoded protein is CASTSGGSGNTEAFF.

This chain joins TRBV7-9 and TRBJ1-2; TRBD1 agrees at 9 bases. The germline V gene has CDR1 SEHNR and CDR2 FQNEAQ (reference sequence). This CDR3 has 16 amino acids. Trimming removed 6 bases from V and 0 bases from J; junction bases left unmatched: 8. The CDR3 sequence is CASRGQGLATNYGYTF. CDR3 nucleotide sequence: TGTGCCAGCAGGGGACAGGGCCTAGCGACTAACTATGGCTACACCTTC. The complete variable domain, with remaining parts taken from reference TRBV7-9 and TRBJ1-2, reads DTGVSQNPRHKITKRGQNVTFRCDPISEHNRLYWYRQTLGQGPEFLTYFQNEAQLEKSRLLSDRFSAERPKGSFSTLEIQRTEQGDSAMYLCASRGQGLATNYGYTFGSGTRLTVV.

The chain has TRBV5-4 and TRBJ2-1; maybe TRBD2 (6 bases). The germline V and J ends were trimmed by 4 bases and 1 base, with 12 bases remaining between them. In germline, CDR1 is SGHNT, CDR2 YYREEE (reference sequence). This CDR3 is built from 15 residues. The CDR3 sequence: CASSPDYVSYNEQFF. CDR3 DNA: TGTGCCAGCAGCCCGGACTACGTATCCTACAATGAGCAGTTCTTC.

CDR3 sequence: CASSFRTGELFF. CDR3 in DNA: TGTGCCAGCAGCTTTCGGACCGGGGAGCTGTTTTTT. The chain links TRBV11-3 to TRBJ2-2; D is ambiguous. The CDR3 has 12 amino acids. From germline, CDR1 is SGHNT and CDR2 YENEEA. V lost 3 bases and J lost 5, with 4 bases in between.

The V gene is TRBV4-1, the J gene TRBJ1-2, with 10 bases identical to TRBD1. V lost 4 bases and J lost 8; bases outside the gene matches: 7. The CDR3 loop spans 14 amino acids. CDR1 is MGHRA, CDR2 YSYEKL, per germline. CDR3 sequence: CASSPRDRGIGYTF. In nucleotides, the CDR3 is TGCGCCAGCAGCCCCAGGGACAGGGGAATAGGCTACACCTTC.

The rearrangement joins TRBV29-1 to TRBJ2-7; TRBD1 agrees at 11 bases. Germline CDR1 and CDR2: SQVTM and ANQGSEA. Trimming took 5 bases from V and 6 from J; bases not matched to a gene: 3. This CDR3 has 12 residues. The chain's CDR3 is CSVPGTGGEQYF. CDR3 in DNA: TGCAGCGTTCCCGGGACAGGGGGCGAGCAGTACTTC.

The gene calls are TRBV6-6 and TRBJ2-1; TRBD1 agrees at 12 bases. This CDR3 is built from 15 residues. V dropped 6 bases and J dropped 8; count of bases not matched to a gene: 8. The germline CDR1 and CDR2 sequences are MNHNY and SVGAGI (reference sequence). CDR3 bases: TGTGCCAGCAGATTACCGGGACAGGGGGCGGATGAGCAGTTCTTC. This codes for CASRLPGQGADEQFF.

The chain employs TRBV6-1 and TRBJ1-6, with 10 bases identical to TRBD1. Losses at the gene ends were 6 bases for V and 10 bases for J; bases not matched to a gene: 9. The germline CDR1 and CDR2 sequences are MNHNS and SASEGT. The CDR3 has 15 residues. The CDR3 is CASSWGGTGESPLHF. The CDR3 bases are TGTGCCAGCAGCTGGGGGGGGACAGGGGAATCACCCCTCCACTTT.

The chain employs TRBV19 and TRBJ2-7; 7 bases fit TRBD1. J lost 4 bases, V lost 1 base, and 7 bases had no gene match. CDR3 size: 15 residues. The germline V gene has CDR1 LNHDA and CDR2 SQIVND (reference sequence). This CDR3 is CASSIGTGLSYEQYF. The CDR3 DNA reads TGTGCCAGTAGTATAGGGACAGGACTGTCGTACGAGCAGTACTTC.

The CDR3 region has the DNA TGTGCCAGCAGCCTCCCGGCAGGACAGGGGGGGTACGAGCAGTACTTC. Translation: CASSLPAGQGGYEQYF. This chain connects TRBV7-2 to TRBJ2-7, with 10 bases lining up with TRBD1. The germline V gene has CDR1 SGHTA and CDR2 FQGNSA. The CDR3 is made up of 16 amino acids. J gave up 4 bases and V 5 bases, and 11 bases lay outside the gene matches.

The chain couples TRBV5-4 to TRBJ2-1; no reliable D call. The CDR3 consists of 13 residues. Germline V gene lookup returns CDR1 SGHNT and CDR2 YYREEE (reference sequence). The V end was cut by 2 bases, the J end by 9 bases, with 12 bases between. In DNA, the CDR3 is TGTGCCAGCAGCTTCCTCACCCCGGGTGAGCAGTTCTTC. This translates into CASSFLTPGEQFF.

V and J are TRBV11-2 and TRBJ2-7, with D possibly being TRBD1 (5 bases). This CDR3 has 15 residues. V lost 5 bases and J 3 bases, leaving 17 bases between the germline ends. CDR1 is SGHAT, CDR2 FQNNGV, per germline. CDR3 amino acids: CASSPRGPGHYEQYF. CDR3 DNA: TGTGCCAGCAGCCCAAGAGGCCCAGGGCACTACGAGCAGTACTTC. Full variable domain (rest looked up from reference TRBV11-2 and TRBJ2-7): EAGVAQSPRYKIIEKRQSVAFWCNPISGHATLYWYQQILGQGPKLLIQFQNNGVVDDSQLPKDRFSAERLKGVDSTLKIQPAKLEDSAVYLCASSPRGPGHYEQYFGPGTRLTVT.

V gene TRBV18 combines with J gene TRBJ1-1; tentatively, D is TRBD1 (6 bases). CDR1 is KGHSH and CDR2 is LQKENI in the germline V gene. V was pared by 2 bases and J by 5 bases, with 12 bases between. The CDR3 contains 14 residues. CDR3 in amino acids: CASSPGGAWTEAFF. The CDR3, as DNA: TGTGCCAGCTCACCAGGGGGCGCGTGGACTGAAGCTTTCTTT.

This chain uses TRBV4-3 with TRBJ2-1, with TRBD2 matching over 9 bases. Germline V gene sequence: CDR1 LGHNA, CDR2 YSLEER. V dropped 2 bases and J dropped 6; count of bases not matched to a gene: 8. This CDR3 is built from 16 residues. This CDR3 is CASSQSAGGPANEQFF. CDR3 in DNA: TGCGCCAGCAGCCAAAGCGCGGGAGGGCCGGCCAATGAGCAGTTCTTC.

The chain combines TRBV6-5 with TRBJ2-5; 8 bases match TRBD2. The CDR3 is made up of 14 amino acids. The V gene's germline CDR1 is MNHEY and CDR2 SVGAGI. The junction had 8 bases not matched to a gene; V was cut back by 5 bases and J by 6 bases. DNA for the CDR3: TGTGCCAGCAGTCCGCCGGGACTAGAAAAGACCCAGTACTTC. It translates to CASSPPGLEKTQYF.

This sequence joins TRBV7-3 and TRBJ2-3; TRBD1 is a possible D gene (6 bases). From germline, CDR1 is SGHTA and CDR2 FQGTGA. CDR3 size: 15 residues. The V end was cut by 5 bases, the J end by 3 bases, with 15 bases between. CDR3 DNA sequence: TGTGCCAGCAGCCCGTGGGGGCAGAATACAGATACGCAGTATTTT. This codes for CASSPWGQNTDTQYF.

The chain combines TRBV7-8 with TRBJ2-1; 7 bases fit TRBD2. CDR1 and CDR2 (germline): SGHVS, FQNEAQ. V lost 1 base, J lost 5 bases, and 11 bases stayed unmatched. There are 17 residues in the CDR3. The CDR3 DNA follows: TGTGCCAGCAGCTTAGGGAGTCCTAGCGGCCTTAACAATGAGCAGTTCTTC. Residues: CASSLGSPSGLNNEQFF.

V usage is TRBV14 and J usage is TRBJ1-1; 8 nucleotides agree with TRBD1. This CDR3 comprises 12 residues. Germline CDR1 reads SGHDN; CDR2 reads FVKESK. V trimming: 4 bases; J trimming: 11 bases; junction bases outside the gene matches: 6. The CDR3 sequence is CASSRRTGQAFF. For the CDR3, the DNA is TGTGCCAGCAGCCGAAGGACAGGGCAGGCTTTCTTT.

The chain uses TRBV6-7 and TRBJ2-3; TRBD2 aligns across 9 bases. TRBV6-7 is an open reading frame whose function is uncertain. The CDR3 length is 16 residues. V lost 6 bases, J lost 5 bases, and 12 bases stayed unmatched. This CDR3 is CASSHRPAGGRDTQYF. The CDR3 coding sequence is TGTGCCAGCAGCCACCGTCCGGCGGGGGGGCGAGATACGCAGTATTTT.

The V and J genes are TRBV9 and TRBJ1-2; 7 nucleotides align to TRBD1. CDR1 and CDR2 (germline): SGDLS, YYNGEE. The CDR3 covers 14 residues. V lost 0 bases and J lost 4; bases outside the gene matches: 3. The DNA of the CDR3 is TGTGCCAGCAGCGTAGGGGGACAGCTCTATGGCTACACCTTC. This codes for CASSVGGQLYGYTF.